The 3 T cell receptor beta chains reported below all come from one sample, sequenced in a study of T cell responses to AZD1222 COVID-19 vaccine. The protocol was immunoSEQ multiplex PCR, while the TCRdb copy is restricted to in-frame clones and leaves out a portion. The sample shows around 160,000 clones, approximately 78% of them seen only once. The input for sequencing was peripheral blood, taken on day 0 of MenACWY control vaccination. These TCRs come from an adult in good health.

The J gene is TRBJ2-5, the V gene TRBV28; 9 positions agree with TRBD1. V shed 3 bases and J 5 bases; nucleotides not matched to a gene: 7. The CDR3 totals 15 residues. Germline V CDR1 and CDR2: MDHEN, SYDVKM. The CDR3 sequence: CASSLGQGSGETQYF. The CDR3 DNA is TGTGCCAGCAGTTTGGGACAGGGCTCGGGGGAGACCCAGTACTTC.

This clone was seen once. V gene TRBV11-2 combines with J gene TRBJ2-6, with TRBD1 identical over 8 bases. In germline, CDR1 is SGHAT, CDR2 FQNNGV. V lost 5 bases to trimming and J lost 0 bases; unmatched junction nucleotides: 9. The CDR3 covers 18 residues. CDR3 protein: CASSRGQAILSGANVLTF. DNA for the CDR3: TGTGCCAGCAGCCGGGGACAGGCGATACTCTCTGGGGCCAACGTCCTGACTTTC.

CDR3 sequence: CSANSEGGYTF. For the CDR3, the DNA is TGCAGTGCTAACAGTGAGGGCGGCTACACCTTC. The rearrangement links TRBV20-1 to TRBJ1-2; D uncertain. This CDR3 has 11 amino acids. Trimming cost V 4 bases and J 8 bases, with 11 bases left between them. The germline gives CDR1 DFQATT, CDR2 SNEGSKA (reference sequence).